This T cell receptor (beta chain) originates from a study of blood T cell repertoires in COVID-19. Study-wide background: Some COVID-19 samples were acute and others convalescent; all came from the United States, Italy and Spain. T cells, B-cell-depleted T cells, or PBMCs supplied cDNA or gDNA.

The data were produced by immunoSEQ multiplex PCR, yet TCRdb's version contains in-frame clones alone and is incomplete. This sample yields 250,000 to 350,000 clones, of which around 85% are seen a single time; over 1.3% belongs to the top ten. Recruited during active infection, patients (from Seattle) were subsequently followed longitudinally. There are 16 residues in the CDR3. V lost 1 base and J 1 base, leaving 11 bases between the germline ends. Germline-derived CDR1 and CDR2 are SGHRS and YFSETQ. This clonotype was sampled from a human donor with COVID-19, enrolled during active disease. The donor label of this sample is uncertain. V is TRBV5-1 and J is TRBJ2-2; D ambiguous. Sequencing was done on a sample of peripheral blood. CDR3 residues: CASSLNTPGNTGELFF. The CDR3 DNA is TGCGCCAGCAGCTTGAATACTCCTGGGAACACCGGGGAGCTGTTTTTT.